The 30 T cell receptor beta chains below were found in one sample sequenced in a study of T cell responses to AZD1222 COVID-19 vaccine. The assay was immunoSEQ multiplex PCR, and TCRdb's table has in-frame clones only and misses some. The sample lists roughly 150,000 clones, more than 70% seen once, with roughly 3.5% in the top ten. The sequencing used peripheral blood, collected on day 0 of MenACWY control vaccination. These receptors were obtained from an adult in good health.

The CDR3 sequence is CASSLGWSGRLTDTQYF. The CDR3 DNA sequence: TGTGCCAGCAGCTTAGGATGGTCAGGGAGACTCACAGATACGCAGTATTTT. The chain carries TRBV7-2 and TRBJ2-3; D may correspond to TRBD1 or TRBD2 (5 bases each). Germline V gives CDR1 SGHTA, CDR2 FQGNSA. V was pared by 1 base and J by 2 bases, with 16 bases between. This CDR3 has 17 residues.

The V and J genes are TRBV7-2 and TRBJ2-3; either TRBD1 or TRBD2 may fit D (6 bases each). The CDR3 is 14 amino acids. Trimming removed 2 bases from V and 2 bases from J, with 8 bases in between. Germline V gene data show CDR1 as SGHTA and CDR2 as FQGNSA. CDR3 sequence reads: CASSLRGPTDTQYF. The CDR3 bases are TGTGCCAGCAGCTTACGGGGGCCCACAGATACGCAGTATTTT.

The chain has TRBV5-1 and TRBJ2-6; D ambiguous. Germline V gives CDR1 SGHRS, CDR2 YFSETQ. The CDR3 is made up of 15 amino acids. Trimming stripped 3 bases from V and 2 bases from J, with 9 bases between. CDR3 in DNA: TGCGCCAGCAGCTGGACGGGTACTGGGGCCAACGTCCTGACTTTC. Translating it yields CASSWTGTGANVLTF.

The chain recombines TRBV6-5 with TRBJ1-2, with 8 positions matching TRBD1. The germline CDR1 and CDR2 sequences are MNHEY and SVGAGI. CDR3 length: 15 residues. Trimming removed 1 base from V and 8 bases from J; junction bases left unmatched: 9. The CDR3 DNA reads as TGTGCCAGCAGTTACTTCGAGACAGGGGTGGAAGGCTACACCTTC. This gives the protein CASSYFETGVEGYTF.

The chain is built from TRBV18 and TRBJ1-6; D might be TRBD1 (6 bases). V dropped 0 bases and J dropped 10 bases, with 13 bases sitting between them. This CDR3 spans 15 amino acids. The germline V gene has CDR1 KGHSH and CDR2 LQKENI. The CDR3 region has the DNA TGTGCCAGCTCACCACCCGGCGGAACAGGGTCACCCCTCCACTTT. Translated, it gives CASSPPGGTGSPLHF.

The chain uses TRBV5-1 and TRBJ1-1, with TRBD1 identical over 8 bases. CDR1 SGHRS and CDR2 YFSETQ come from the germline V gene. The CDR3 is 13 residues long. V shed 6 bases and J 6 bases; nucleotides not matched to a gene: 7. The CDR3 DNA reads as TGCGCCAGCAAAGTTCAGGGGGCGCCTGAAGCTTTCTTT. Residues: CASKVQGAPEAFF.

Regarding this clone: Other DNA variants within this sample encode the same CDR3. This chain uses TRBV9 with TRBJ2-1; 8 bases agree with TRBD2. From germline, CDR1 is SGDLS and CDR2 YYNGEE. V lost 0 bases to trimming and J lost 2 bases; unmatched junction nucleotides: 1. The CDR3 consists of 15 residues. The CDR3 sequence: CASSVGAGAYNEQFF. The CDR3 DNA reads as TGTGCCAGCAGCGTAGGAGCGGGGGCCTACAATGAGCAGTTCTTC.

This clone was counted once. The chain carries TRBV2 and TRBJ1-6, with TRBD1 matching over 11 bases. The CDR3 contains 14 residues. V lost 5 bases, J lost 7 bases, and 1 base stayed unmatched. The germline V gene has CDR1 SNHLY and CDR2 FYNNEI. In DNA, the CDR3 is TGTGCCAGCAGTAGGGACAGGGGGAATTCACCCCTCCACTTT. Protein sequence: CASSRDRGNSPLHF.

The rearrangement links TRBV11-2 to TRBJ2-7, with unresolved D. Trimming removed 0 bases at V and 2 bases at J, with 11 bases between. The CDR3 has 15 amino acids. The germline V gene encodes CDR1 SGHAT and CDR2 FQNNGV. Here the CDR3 reads CASSLEGGRTYEQYF. CDR3 sequence (DNA): TGTGCCAGCAGCTTAGAAGGTGGACGAACCTACGAGCAGTACTTC.

Worth noting for this clone: At one end the junction does not follow the germline gene, possibly because of a read error. The rearrangement uses TRBV7-7 and TRBJ2-4, with D possibly being TRBD1 or TRBD2 (5 bases each). This CDR3 contains 17 residues. The V gene's germline CDR1 is SSHAT and CDR2 FNYEAQ (reference sequence). CDR3 amino acids: CASSVSQGRDSVYIQYF. Written as DNA, the CDR3 is TGTGCTAGCAGCGTAAGTCAGGGCCGGGATAGCGTATACATTCAGTACTTC.

CDR3 nucleotide sequence: TGTGCCAGCAGCTCTAGAACGACAGGGAGGGAGACCCAGTACTTC. Amino acids: CASSSRTTGRETQYF. V and J are TRBV7-2 and TRBJ2-5; tentative D call: TRBD1 (7 bases). Trimming removed 4 bases at V and 5 bases at J, with 17 bases between. The CDR3 covers 15 residues. Per the germline V gene, CDR1 is SGHTA and CDR2 is FQGNSA.

The chain couples TRBV5-1 to TRBJ2-4; 9 bases fit TRBD1. V gave up 4 bases and J gave up 6 bases; unmatched junction bases: 2. CDR3 size: 13 residues. Germline V gene lookup returns CDR1 SGHRS and CDR2 YFSETQ. The chain's CDR3 is CASSQGQGNIQYF. CDR3 nucleotides: TGCGCCAGCAGCCAGGGACAGGGAAACATTCAGTACTTC.

This clone has a single count. A junction boundary mismatches the germline segment, possibly from a read error. The V gene is TRBV7-8, the J gene TRBJ2-1, with 9 bases that match TRBD2. Germline-derived CDR1 and CDR2 are SGHVS and FQNEAQ. This CDR3 region has 17 residues. The chain's CDR3 is CASSPPHRTSVYSEQFF. CDR3 nucleotide sequence: TGTGCCAGCAGCCCACCCCATAGGACTAGCGTCTACAGTGAGCAGTTCTTC.

Regarding this clone: A read error may account for a junction end that differs from germline. The chain has TRBV27 and TRBJ1-5; D remains ambiguous. CDR1 is MNHEY and CDR2 is SMNVEV in the germline V gene (reference sequence). The length of the CDR3 is 14 residues. The CDR3 bases are TGTGCCAGCGGTTTGGGGATTAGCAATCAGCCCCAGCATTTT. Amino acids: CASGLGISNQPQHF.

As DNA, the CDR3 is TGTGCCAGCAGTCCCGGGAACACTGAAGCTTTCTTT. This encodes CASSPGNTEAFF. The chain joins TRBV25-1 to TRBJ1-1; no reliable D call. The V and J ends lost 5 bases and 1 base respectively, with 5 bases between them. This CDR3 has 12 residues. CDR1 and CDR2 from the germline V gene are MGHDK and SYGVNS.

V usage is TRBV6-6 and J usage is TRBJ2-7; D not resolved. The CDR3 is made up of 13 amino acids. Trimming took 7 bases from V and 1 from J, leaving 11 bases between them. CDR1 MNHNY and CDR2 SVGAGI come from the germline V gene (reference sequence). CDR3 region: CASTLSESYEQYF. In nucleotides, the CDR3 is TGTGCCAGCACCCTTAGTGAATCCTACGAGCAGTACTTC.

A few counts support this clone. The chain couples TRBV10-3 to TRBJ2-5; 10 bases are a match to TRBD2. CDR3 length: 17 amino acids. The V segment lost 6 bases and the J segment 5 bases; nucleotides outside the gene matches: 15. Germline loops: CDR1 ENHRY, CDR2 SYGVKD. The CDR3 protein is CAISPRSGRGRTETQYF. The DNA of the CDR3 is TGTGCCATCAGCCCCAGGAGCGGGAGGGGACGAACGGAGACCCAGTACTTC.

The genes are TRBV7-2 and TRBJ1-2; TRBD1 agrees at 10 bases. There are 15 residues in the CDR3. J lost 5 bases, V lost 2 bases, and 5 bases had no gene match. Germline V gives CDR1 SGHTA, CDR2 FQGNSA. The CDR3 protein is CASSLKGQGPYGYTF. The CDR3 DNA is TGTGCCAGCAGCTTAAAGGGACAGGGGCCTTATGGCTACACCTTC.

The chain joins TRBV27 to TRBJ1-5; D is unresolved. Germline values: CDR1 MNHEY, CDR2 SMNVEV (reference sequence). V was trimmed by 5 bases and J by 2 bases, leaving 16 bases between them. The CDR3 contains 16 residues. The CDR3 protein is CASSIGQLIGNQPQHF. The CDR3 DNA is TGTGCCAGCAGTATCGGGCAGCTCATAGGCAATCAGCCCCAGCATTTT.

V is TRBV9 and J is TRBJ2-3; TRBD1 matches at 7 bases. V gave up 2 bases and J gave up 2 bases; unmatched junction bases: 5. The germline V gene encodes CDR1 SGDLS and CDR2 YYNGEE. The CDR3 spans 15 residues. This chain's CDR3 is CASSVLGQVTDTQYF. The CDR3 nucleotides are TGTGCCAGCAGCGTTTTAGGACAGGTCACAGATACGCAGTATTTT.

This clone has only a few counts. This chain joins TRBV12-2 and TRBJ1-2. TRBV12-2 is listed as a pseudogene. The CDR3 spans 15 residues. DNA for the CDR3: TGTGCAAGTCGCTTATTGAATGGCCGTAGCTATGGCTACACCTTC. This gives the protein CASRLLNGRSYGYTF.

Here the CDR3 DNA reads TGTGCCAGCAGTTCCAGGGGGCTGGGAGATACGCAGTATTTT. It specifies CASSSRGLGDTQYF. The chain uses TRBV28 and TRBJ2-3; 8 bases map to TRBD1. The CDR3 spans 14 residues. From germline, CDR1 is MDHEN and CDR2 SYDVKM. V was pared by 4 bases and J by 5 bases, with 5 bases of the junction left unmatched.

The count of this clone is one. V usage is TRBV15 and J usage is TRBJ1-5, with 7 bases identical to TRBD1. The ends lost 5 bases at V and 7 bases at J; junction bases unmatched: 17. This CDR3 has 17 residues. Per the germline V gene, CDR1 is LNHNV and CDR2 is YYDKDF (reference sequence). The CDR3 spells CATSDTLLDRARQPQHF. The CDR3 DNA follows: TGTGCCACCAGCGATACACTACTAGACAGGGCACGGCAGCCCCAGCATTTT.

This chain joins TRBV4-1 and TRBJ2-2; either TRBD1 or TRBD2 may fit D (5 bases each). This CDR3 has 13 amino acids. Germline-derived CDR1 and CDR2 are MGHRA and YSYEKL. V dropped 11 bases and J dropped 3 bases, with 13 bases sitting between them. The CDR3 loop is CAAADIYTGELFF. The CDR3 coding sequence is TGCGCCGCAGCGGACATCTACACCGGGGAGCTGTTTTTT.

CDR3 region: CASSLGQGVLNTQYF. Written as DNA, the CDR3 is TGTGCCAGCAGCCTTGGGCAGGGGGTCCTCAATACGCAGTATTTT. This rearrangement joins TRBV7-8 to TRBJ2-3, with 7 bases that match TRBD1. This CDR3 has 15 residues. Trimming at V came to 5 bases and at J to 7 bases, leaving 12 bases not matched to a gene. Looked up from germline, CDR1 is SGHVS and CDR2 is FQNEAQ.

The CDR3 sequence: CASSVGLAGVGHTGELFF. CDR3 in DNA: TGTGCCAGCAGCGTAGGGCTAGCGGGAGTGGGCCACACCGGGGAGCTGTTTTTT. V and J are TRBV9 and TRBJ2-2, with 10 bases lining up with TRBD2. This CDR3 contains 18 residues. Germline CDR1 reads SGDLS; CDR2 reads YYNGEE. J lost 3 bases, V lost 0 bases, and 8 bases had no gene match.

The J gene is TRBJ1-2, the V gene TRBV3-1 (or the pseudogene TRBV3-2); 7 bases match TRBD1. CDR3 length: 16 residues. V lost 3 bases, J lost 5 bases, and 12 bases stayed unmatched. Germline V lookup: CDR1 LGHDT, CDR2 YNNKEL (reference sequence). CDR3 protein: CASSHSSTGDEYGYTF. The CDR3 DNA reads as TGTGCCAGCAGCCATTCCTCTACAGGGGACGAATATGGCTACACCTTC.

The chain recombines TRBV7-2 with TRBJ1-5; 7 bases align to TRBD1. With V trimmed by 5 bases and J by 4 bases, 2 bases remained unmatched. Per the germline V gene, CDR1 is SGHTA and CDR2 is FQGNSA. The CDR3 contains 13 residues. This chain's CDR3 is CASSRDRNQPQHF. The CDR3 nucleotides are TGTGCCAGCAGCCGGGACAGAAATCAGCCCCAGCATTTT. Variable domain in full (rest from reference TRBV7-2 and TRBJ1-5): GAGVSQSPSNKVTEKGKDVELRCDPISGHTALYWYRQSLGQGLEFLIYFQGNSAPDKSGLPSDRFSAERTGGSVSTLTIQRTQQEDSAVYLCASSRDRNQPQHFGDGTRLSIL.

V gene TRBV19 combines with J gene TRBJ1-5, with a tentative D call TRBD1 (6 bases). The V end was cut by 3 bases, the J end by 2 bases, with 11 bases between. From germline, CDR1 is LNHDA and CDR2 SQIVND (reference sequence). The CDR3 spans 15 residues. The CDR3 loop is CASSIARGGNQPQHF. DNA of the CDR3: TGTGCCAGTAGTATTGCCAGGGGCGGCAATCAGCCCCAGCATTTT.

The chain joins TRBV5-1 to TRBJ2-2; D call uncertain. With 0 bases removed from V and 0 bases from J, the gap between germline ends came to 9 bases. This CDR3 region has 16 residues. Germline V gene lookup returns CDR1 SGHRS and CDR2 YFSETQ. CDR3 coding DNA: TGCGCCAGCAGCTTGGTCAGTGCCGCGAACACCGGGGAGCTGTTTTTT. Amino acids: CASSLVSAANTGELFF.